These T cell receptor beta chains were read from a single sample in a study of control samples from healthy donors and cancer patients. Sequenced by immunoSEQ multiplex PCR; TCRdb stores in-frame clones only, minus some. The data show around 110,000 clones, over 85% seen once. Sequencing was done on a sample of blood. These receptors originate from a man younger than 45 in good health. Both conserved end residues are part of each CDR3.

length: 15
J: TRBJ1-2
V: TRBV19
CDR3: CASAQSTAVFLGYTF

length: 14
J: TRBJ2-1
V: TRBV29-1
CDR3: CSPRGPTPYNEQFF

length: 13
J: TRBJ1-2
V: TRBV6-5
CDR3: CASRDSGGGGYTF

length: 15
J: TRBJ2-3
V: TRBV7-9
CDR3: CASSLPSLETDTQYF

length: 12
J: TRBJ1-2
V: TRBV2
CDR3: CASSNPDPGYTF

length: 11
J: TRBJ1-2
V: TRBV20-1
CDR3: CSARRGQGYTF

length: 15
J: TRBJ2-2
V: TRBV6-5
CDR3: CASSYSRLNTGELFF

length: 16
J: TRBJ2-6
V: TRBV9
CDR3: CASGTGGFSGANVLTF

length: 13
J: TRBJ1-1
V: TRBV5-1
CDR3: CASSPTANTEAFF

length: 16
J: TRBJ2-1
V: TRBV5-6
CDR3: CASSFVRTGVYNEQFF

length: 15
J: TRBJ1-6
V: TRBV6-5
CDR3: CASSYGDRFRSPLHF

length: 16
J: TRBJ2-3
V: TRBV9
CDR3: CASSTGTSGGTDTQYF

length: 13
J: TRBJ2-1
V: TRBV7-2
CDR3: CASSSNSYNEQFF

length: 16
J: TRBJ2-4
V: TRBV6-5
CDR3: CASSSWGAFAENIQYF

length: 14
J: TRBJ1-1
V: TRBV10-3
CDR3: CAISEMEGGTEAFF

length: 15
J: TRBJ2-7
V: TRBV27
CDR3: CASSINRARQYEQYF

length: 15
J: TRBJ2-3
V: TRBV6-5
CDR3: CASSWRWGLKDTQYF

length: 14
J: TRBJ2-7
V: TRBV24-1
CDR3: CATSPGTGAYEQYF